Detailed here is one T cell receptor (beta chain). Healthy donors had no documented immune events, such as infections, while sampled. This CDR3 spans 15 amino acids. J was trimmed by 6 bases and V by 3 bases; bases with no gene match: 5. Germline lookup yields CDR1 SNHLY and CDR2 FYNNEI. These data belong to a study of identifying expanded T cells in peripheral blood. Libraries were prepared by immunoSEQ multiplex PCR; TCRdb keeps only in-frame clonotypes and omits some of them. The table shows tens of thousands of clones, with around 86% occurring only once. The chain carries TRBV2 and TRBJ2-1; TRBD2 aligns across 10 bases. The receptor was derived from a person aged 18 to 70 in good health. The specimen was blood. CDR3 residues: CASSERSGGANEQFF. The CDR3 DNA reads TGTGCCAGCAGTGAGAGGAGCGGGGGGGCCAATGAGCAGTTCTTC.